One and the same sample provided the 22 T cell receptor beta chains below, sequenced in a study of CD8 T cell repertoires and HIV-1 epitope variants. The assay was immunoSEQ multiplex PCR, and TCRdb's table has in-frame clones only and misses some. This sample yields 1,500 to 2,000 clones, of which roughly 73% are seen a single time; over 40% belongs to the top ten. These receptors are not linked to any known antigen. What was sequenced was cultured CD8+ T cells derived from PBMCs. These receptors were taken from a male donor with HIV.

For the CDR3, the DNA is TGTGCCAGCAGCCTCGGGGGGAACACTGAAGCTTTCTTT. Protein: CASSLGGNTEAFF. V is TRBV11-3 and J is TRBJ1-1; possibly TRBD1 for D (5 bases). Germline V gene lookup returns CDR1 SGHNT and CDR2 YENEEA. V dropped 5 bases and J dropped 1 base, with 8 bases sitting between them. The length of the CDR3 is 13 residues.

The chain is built from TRBV27 and TRBJ1-6; 8 bases are shared with TRBD1. V lost 0 bases, J lost 9 bases, and 4 bases stayed unmatched. CDR3 length: 15 amino acids. Germline CDR1 reads MNHEY; CDR2 reads SMNVEV (reference sequence). This chain's CDR3 is CASSLSAGGPSPLHF. Written as DNA, the CDR3 is TGTGCCAGCAGTTTATCGGCAGGGGGCCCTTCACCCCTCCACTTT.

V gene TRBV28 combines with J gene TRBJ2-5, with 8 bases aligning to TRBD1. V lost 4 bases to trimming and J lost 1 base; unmatched junction nucleotides: 5. In germline, CDR1 is MDHEN, CDR2 SYDVKM. The CDR3 consists of 15 residues. The CDR3 here is CASSSPDRAQETQYF. The CDR3 DNA reads TGTGCCAGCAGTTCCCCGGACAGGGCCCAAGAGACCCAGTACTTC.

This chain uses TRBV27 with TRBJ2-3, with 9 bases fitting TRBD2. The CDR3 runs 16 residues. In germline, CDR1 is MNHEY, CDR2 SMNVEV (reference sequence). V dropped 0 bases and J dropped 1; count of bases not matched to a gene: 2. The CDR3 is CASSLSPSGGTDTQYF. CDR3 coding DNA: TGTGCCAGCAGTTTATCCCCTAGCGGGGGCACAGATACGCAGTATTTT.

The chain recombines TRBV9 with TRBJ2-2, with 8 nucleotides matching TRBD2. The CDR3 sequence is 14 residues long. Germline V gene data show CDR1 as SGDLS and CDR2 as YYNGEE. J gave up 3 bases and V 6 bases, and 4 bases lay outside the gene matches. In DNA, the CDR3 is TGTGCCAGCACCGGGACTAGTGACACCGGGGAGCTGTTTTTT. This gives the protein CASTGTSDTGELFF.

The genes are TRBV6-1 and TRBJ2-3; 7 nucleotides match TRBD2. The CDR3 extends over 15 amino acids. Germline loops: CDR1 MNHNS, CDR2 SASEGT. With 3 bases clipped from V and 3 bases from J, the junction kept 6 bases outside the gene matches. This chain's CDR3 is CASSDRWEGTDTQYF. CDR3 bases: TGTGCCAGCAGTGATAGGTGGGAGGGAACAGATACGCAGTATTTT.

V and J are TRBV9 and TRBJ2-1, with TRBD1 matching over 9 bases. From germline, CDR1 is SGDLS and CDR2 YYNGEE. CDR3 length equals 18 residues. Losses at the gene ends were 0 bases for V and 4 bases for J; bases not matched to a gene: 11. In nucleotides, the CDR3 is TGTGCCAGCAGCGTAGTAGGTGGGGGACAGGGATCTTACAATGAGCAGTTCTTC. It encodes CASSVVGGGQGSYNEQFF.

J is TRBJ2-2 and V is TRBV4-2, with TRBD1 as a possible D gene (5 bases). This CDR3 spans 16 amino acids. Germline CDR1 and CDR2: LGHNA and YNFKEQ. Trimming pared 0 bases from V and 0 bases from J, leaving 8 bases between. CDR3 protein: CASSQDGRANTGELFF. As DNA, the CDR3 is TGTGCCAGCAGCCAAGATGGCAGGGCGAACACCGGGGAGCTGTTTTTT.

Note on this clone: It may be a read error: a sequence one base away is much more abundant. V usage is TRBV7-9 and J usage is TRBJ1-1; a weak D match, TRBD1 (5 bases). V shed 5 bases and J shed 5 bases, with 24 bases lying between them. CDR1 and CDR2 from the germline V gene are SEHNR and FQNEAQ (reference sequence). CDR3 length equals 17 residues. CDR3 sequence: CASSPRGIGASRTEAFF. In DNA form, the CDR3 reads TGTGCCAGCAGCCCCCGGGGGATAGGGGCATCGAGAACTGAAGCTTTCTTT.

In this sample, this clone turned up a few times. This rearrangement joins TRBV11-2 to TRBJ1-5; no clear D gene. Trimming took off 1 base at V and 4 bases at J, with 5 bases between the two ends. The germline gives CDR1 SGHAT, CDR2 FQNNGV. The CDR3 spans 13 residues. CDR3 in DNA: TGTGCCAGCAGCTTAGGACAAAATCAGCCCCAGCATTTT. Amino acids: CASSLGQNQPQHF.

This chain links TRBV25-1 with TRBJ1-6, with D perhaps matching TRBD1 (5 bases). Per the germline V gene, CDR1 is MGHDK and CDR2 is SYGVNS. V lost 7 bases to trimming and J lost 3 bases, with 10 bases between them. This CDR3 is 14 amino acids long. CDR3 sequence (DNA): TGTGCCAGCATGCGGGGGGGCTATAATTCACCCCTCCACTTT. Its translation: CASMRGGYNSPLHF.

The chain employs TRBV28 and TRBJ2-7; TRBD1 is a possible D gene (6 bases). CDR1 is MDHEN and CDR2 is SYDVKM in the germline V gene. Between the trimmed V and J ends, which lost 6 bases and 5 bases, there was a span of 20 bases. This CDR3 region has 15 residues. The CDR3 loop is CASRELTGPLNEQYF. In DNA, the CDR3 is TGTGCCAGCAGGGAACTAACAGGGCCCCTTAACGAGCAGTACTTC.

The chain has TRBV5-1 and TRBJ2-7, with a possible D match to TRBD1 (7 bases). V was cut by 4 bases and J by 4 bases, with 15 bases left in between. The CDR3 loop spans 14 amino acids. Per the germline V gene, CDR1 is SGHRS and CDR2 is YFSETQ. CDR3 DNA: TGCGCCAGCAGCCAAACAGGGGCGGGGTACGAGCAGTACTTC. This translates into CASSQTGAGYEQYF. Filled out from reference TRBV5-1 and TRBJ2-7, the complete variable domain reads KAGVTQTPRYLIKTRGQQVTLSCSPISGHRSVSWYQQTPGQGLQFLFEYFSETQRNKGNFPGRFSGRQFSNSRSEMNVSTLELGDSALYLCASSQTGAGYEQYFGPGTRLTVT.

The chain carries TRBV5-1 and TRBJ2-1, with TRBD1 identical over 7 bases. V gave up 1 base and J gave up 5 bases; unmatched junction bases: 3. The CDR3 length is 14 residues. CDR1 is SGHRS, CDR2 YFSETQ, per germline. CDR3 sequence: CASSLTGANNEQFF. CDR3 in DNA: TGCGCCAGCAGCTTGACAGGGGCAAACAATGAGCAGTTCTTC.

This sequence joins TRBV5-1 and TRBJ1-5, with no clear D. V lost 4 bases, J lost 6 bases, and 23 bases lay in between. The germline gives CDR1 SGHRS, CDR2 YFSETQ. This CDR3 region has 17 residues. CDR3 protein: CASSPVPDIGRAQPQHF. CDR3 bases: TGCGCCAGCAGCCCGGTACCTGACATCGGGAGGGCTCAGCCCCAGCATTTT.

The chain uses TRBV4-1 and TRBJ1-3; weak D call: TRBD1 (5 bases). Trimming took 0 bases from V and 4 from J, leaving 10 bases between them. The CDR3 spans 15 residues. CDR1 is MGHRA, CDR2 YSYEKL, per germline. In DNA, the CDR3 is TGCGCCAGCAGCCAAGATCCCGGGGGAGGAAACACCATATATTTT. This encodes CASSQDPGGGNTIYF.

The gene calls are TRBV10-2 and TRBJ2-7, with D unclear. V was trimmed by 8 bases and J by 5 bases, leaving 19 bases between them. The CDR3 loop spans 14 amino acids. The germline CDR1 and CDR2 sequences are WSHSY and SAAADI. The CDR3 reads CASAPGSLWDEQYF. The CDR3 region has the DNA TGCGCCAGCGCCCCAGGCAGCCTTTGGGACGAGCAGTACTTC.

A few counts support this clone. This chain uses TRBV6-5 with TRBJ2-7; D call uncertain. Looked up from germline, CDR1 is MNHEY and CDR2 is SVGAGI. The CDR3 has 15 amino acids. The V end lost 5 bases, the J end lost 0 bases, and 14 bases lay between the germline ends. The CDR3 loop reads CASSPPEKASYEQYF. The DNA for the CDR3 is TGTGCCAGCAGTCCCCCCGAGAAGGCCTCCTACGAGCAGTACTTC.

The gene calls are TRBV4-3 and TRBJ2-7, with 7 bases lining up with TRBD2. CDR3 length: 14 residues. Trimming removed 4 bases from V and 1 base from J; junction bases left unmatched: 4. Germline CDR1 LGHNA, CDR2 YSLEER. CDR3 DNA: TGCGCCAGCAGCCGAAGCGGGGTTTCCTACGAGCAGTACTTC. Translation gives CASSRSGVSYEQYF.

The CDR3: CASSYREGTEAFF. The CDR3, as DNA: TGTGCCAGCAGTTACAGGGAGGGCACTGAAGCTTTCTTT. The rearrangement uses TRBV6-6 and TRBJ1-1; D uncertain. Trimming took off 2 bases at V and 4 bases at J, with 8 bases between the two ends. Germline V lookup: CDR1 MNHNY, CDR2 SVGAGI (reference sequence). This CDR3 has 13 amino acids.

CDR3 amino acids: CASSDPDSAWGTQYF. CDR3 bases: TGTGCCAGCAGTGATCCGGACAGCGCTTGGGGGACCCAGTACTTC. The chain couples TRBV2 to TRBJ2-5; tentatively, D is TRBD1 (6 bases). V lost 3 bases, J lost 7 bases, and 18 bases lay in between. CDR3 length: 15 amino acids. Germline CDR1 and CDR2: SNHLY and FYNNEI.

This sequence joins TRBV29-1 and TRBJ1-2, with TRBD1 as a possible D gene (5 bases). The V end was cut by 7 bases, the J end by 6 bases, with 21 bases between. This CDR3 is built from 14 residues. The germline CDR1 and CDR2 sequences are SQVTM and ANQGSEA. CDR3 in amino acids: CSAHARTGVDGYTF. CDR3 DNA: TGCAGCGCCCACGCCCGGACGGGGGTGGATGGCTACACCTTC.